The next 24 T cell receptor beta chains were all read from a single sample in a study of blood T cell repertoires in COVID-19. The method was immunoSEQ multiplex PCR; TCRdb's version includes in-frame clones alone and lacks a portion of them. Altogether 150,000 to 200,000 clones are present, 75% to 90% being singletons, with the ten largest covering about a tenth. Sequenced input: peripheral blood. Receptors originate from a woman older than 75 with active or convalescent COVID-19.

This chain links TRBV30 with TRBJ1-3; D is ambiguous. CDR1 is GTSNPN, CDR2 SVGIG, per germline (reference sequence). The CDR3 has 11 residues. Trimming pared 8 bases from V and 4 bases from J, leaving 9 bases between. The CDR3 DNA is TGTGCCCGAGGTCTCGGAAACACCATATATTTT. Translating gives CARGLGNTIYF.

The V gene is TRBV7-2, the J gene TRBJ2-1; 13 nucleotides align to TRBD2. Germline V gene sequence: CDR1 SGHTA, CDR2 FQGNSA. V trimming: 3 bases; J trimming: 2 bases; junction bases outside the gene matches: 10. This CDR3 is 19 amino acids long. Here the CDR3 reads CASSFRAVGLAGAYNEQFF. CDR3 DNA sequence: TGTGCCAGCAGCTTCCGTGCCGTCGGACTAGCGGGGGCCTACAATGAGCAGTTCTTC.

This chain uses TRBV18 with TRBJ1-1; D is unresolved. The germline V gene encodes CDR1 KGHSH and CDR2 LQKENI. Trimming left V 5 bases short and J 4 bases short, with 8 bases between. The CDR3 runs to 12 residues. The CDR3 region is CASSGVSTEAFF. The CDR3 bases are TGTGCCAGCTCAGGAGTCAGCACTGAAGCTTTCTTT.

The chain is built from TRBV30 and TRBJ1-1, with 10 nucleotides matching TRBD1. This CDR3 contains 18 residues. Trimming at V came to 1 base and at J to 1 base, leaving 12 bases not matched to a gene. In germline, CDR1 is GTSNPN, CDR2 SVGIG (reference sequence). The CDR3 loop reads CAWSGRGQGYSRNTEAFF. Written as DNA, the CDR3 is TGTGCCTGGAGTGGAAGGGGACAGGGGTATAGCAGGAACACTGAAGCTTTCTTT.

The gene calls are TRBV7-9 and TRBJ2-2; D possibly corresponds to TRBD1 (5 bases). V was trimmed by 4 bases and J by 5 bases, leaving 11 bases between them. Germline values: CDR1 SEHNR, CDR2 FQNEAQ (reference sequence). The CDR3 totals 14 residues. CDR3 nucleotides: TGTGCCAGCAGCTCAGGGTCCCGGACCGGGGAGCTGTTTTTT. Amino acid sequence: CASSSGSRTGELFF.

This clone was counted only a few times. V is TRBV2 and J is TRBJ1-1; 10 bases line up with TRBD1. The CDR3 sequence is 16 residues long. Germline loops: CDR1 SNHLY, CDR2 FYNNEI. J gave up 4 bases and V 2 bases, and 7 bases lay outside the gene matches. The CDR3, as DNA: TGTGCCAGCAGTGAAAACGGTGGACAGGGGGGCACTGAAGCTTTCTTT. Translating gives CASSENGGQGGTEAFF. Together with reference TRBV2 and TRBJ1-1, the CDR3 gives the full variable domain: EPEVTQTPSHQVTQMGQEVILRCVPISNHLYFYWYRQILGQKVEFLVSFYNNEISEKSEIFDDQFSVERPDGSNFTLKIRSTKLEDSAMYFCASSENGGQGGTEAFFGQGTRLTVV.

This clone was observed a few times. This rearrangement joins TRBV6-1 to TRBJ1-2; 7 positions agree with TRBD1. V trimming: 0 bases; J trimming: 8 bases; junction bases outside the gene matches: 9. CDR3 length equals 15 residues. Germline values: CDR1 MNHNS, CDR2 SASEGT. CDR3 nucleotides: TGTGCCAGCAGTGAAGCGGCGGGTAGGGGGCTCGGCTACACCTTC. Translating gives CASSEAAGRGLGYTF.

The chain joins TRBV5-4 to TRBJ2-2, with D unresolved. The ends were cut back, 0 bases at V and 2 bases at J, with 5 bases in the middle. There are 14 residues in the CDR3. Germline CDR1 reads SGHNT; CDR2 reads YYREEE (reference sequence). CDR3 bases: TGTGCCAGCAGCTTGGCACTAAACACCGGGGAGCTGTTTTTT. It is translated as CASSLALNTGELFF.

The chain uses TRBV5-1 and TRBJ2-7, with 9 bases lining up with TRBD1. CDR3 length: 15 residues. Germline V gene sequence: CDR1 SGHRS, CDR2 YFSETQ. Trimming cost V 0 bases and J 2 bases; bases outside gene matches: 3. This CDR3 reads CASSLVTGGTYEQYF. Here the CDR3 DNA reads TGCGCCAGCAGCTTGGTGACAGGGGGTACCTACGAGCAGTACTTC.

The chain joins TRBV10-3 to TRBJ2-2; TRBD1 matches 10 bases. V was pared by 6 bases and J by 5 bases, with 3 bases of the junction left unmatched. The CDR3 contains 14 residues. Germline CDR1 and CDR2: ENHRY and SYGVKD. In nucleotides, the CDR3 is TGTGCCATCAGGGGACAGGGGCGGACCGGGGAGCTGTTTTTT. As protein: CAIRGQGRTGELFF.

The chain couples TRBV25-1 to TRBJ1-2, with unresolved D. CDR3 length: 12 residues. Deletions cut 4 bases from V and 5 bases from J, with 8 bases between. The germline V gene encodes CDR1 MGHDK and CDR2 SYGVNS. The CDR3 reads CASSANLYGYTF. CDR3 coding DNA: TGTGCCAGCAGTGCCAACCTATATGGCTACACCTTC.

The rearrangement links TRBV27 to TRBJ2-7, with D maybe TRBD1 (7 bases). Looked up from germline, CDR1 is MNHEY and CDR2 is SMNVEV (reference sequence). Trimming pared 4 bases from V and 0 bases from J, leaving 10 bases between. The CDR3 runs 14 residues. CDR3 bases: TGTGCCAGCAGTTACAGGGGAGGCTCCTACGAGCAGTACTTC. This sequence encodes CASSYRGGSYEQYF.

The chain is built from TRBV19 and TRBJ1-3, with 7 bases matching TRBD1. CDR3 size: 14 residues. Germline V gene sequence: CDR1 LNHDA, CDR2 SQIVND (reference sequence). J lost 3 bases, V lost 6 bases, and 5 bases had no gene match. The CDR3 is CASSRQGSGNTIYF. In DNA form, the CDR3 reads TGTGCCAGTAGCCGACAGGGTAGTGGAAACACCATATATTTT.

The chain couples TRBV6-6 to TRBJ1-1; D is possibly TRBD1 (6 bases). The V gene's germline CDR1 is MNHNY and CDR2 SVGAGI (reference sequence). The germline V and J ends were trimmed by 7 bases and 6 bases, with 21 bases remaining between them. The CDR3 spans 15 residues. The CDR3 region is CASTLGGLSAAEAFF. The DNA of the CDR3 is TGTGCCAGCACCCTGGGGGGGCTCAGCGCCGCTGAAGCTTTCTTT.

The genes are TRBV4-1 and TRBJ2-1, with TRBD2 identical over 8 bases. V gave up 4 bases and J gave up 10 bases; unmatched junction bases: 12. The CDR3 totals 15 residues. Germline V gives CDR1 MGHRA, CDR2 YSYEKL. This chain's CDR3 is CASSPAGGAFGEQFF. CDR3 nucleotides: TGCGCCAGCAGCCCGGCCGGGGGGGCCTTTGGAGAGCAGTTCTTC.

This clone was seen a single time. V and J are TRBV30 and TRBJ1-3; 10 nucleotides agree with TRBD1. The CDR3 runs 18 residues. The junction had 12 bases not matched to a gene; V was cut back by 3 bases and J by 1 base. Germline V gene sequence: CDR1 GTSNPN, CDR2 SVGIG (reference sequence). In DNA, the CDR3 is TGTGCCTGGAGCCGCGAATGGGACAGGGGAAGTTCTGGAAACACCATATATTTT. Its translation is CAWSREWDRGSSGNTIYF. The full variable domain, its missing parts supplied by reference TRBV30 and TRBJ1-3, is SQTIHQWPATLVQPVGSPLSLECTVEGTSNPNLYWYRQAAGRGLQLLFYSVGIGQISSEVPQNLSASRPQDRQFILSSKKLLLSDSGFYLCAWSREWDRGSSGNTIYFGEGSWLTVV.

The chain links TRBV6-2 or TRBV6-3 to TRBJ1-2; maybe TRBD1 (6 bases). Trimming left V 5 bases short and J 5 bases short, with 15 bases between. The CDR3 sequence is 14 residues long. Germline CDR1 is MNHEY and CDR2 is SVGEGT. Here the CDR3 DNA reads TGTGCCAGCAGTCCCGGACAGCCACCATATGGCTACACCTTC. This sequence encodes CASSPGQPPYGYTF.

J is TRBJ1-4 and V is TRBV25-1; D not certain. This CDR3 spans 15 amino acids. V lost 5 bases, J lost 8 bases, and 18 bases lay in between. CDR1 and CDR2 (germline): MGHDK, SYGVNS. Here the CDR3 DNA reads TGTGCCAGCAGTCTTAACTTGTCTGGGAGAGAAAAACTGTTTTTT. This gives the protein CASSLNLSGREKLFF.

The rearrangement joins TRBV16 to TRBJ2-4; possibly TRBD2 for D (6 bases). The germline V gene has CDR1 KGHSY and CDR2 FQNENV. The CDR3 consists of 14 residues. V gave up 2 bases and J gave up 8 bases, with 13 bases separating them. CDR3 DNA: TGTGCCAGCAGCCAAGTGGGAAGGGAGGACATTCAGTACTTC. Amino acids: CASSQVGREDIQYF.

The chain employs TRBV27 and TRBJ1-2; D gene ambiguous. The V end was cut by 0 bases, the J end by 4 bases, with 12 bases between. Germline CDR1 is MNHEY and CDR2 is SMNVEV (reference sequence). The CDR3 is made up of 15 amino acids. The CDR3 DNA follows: TGTGCCAGCAGTTTATCGTACCCAGGCTCCTATGGCTACACCTTC. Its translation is CASSLSYPGSYGYTF.

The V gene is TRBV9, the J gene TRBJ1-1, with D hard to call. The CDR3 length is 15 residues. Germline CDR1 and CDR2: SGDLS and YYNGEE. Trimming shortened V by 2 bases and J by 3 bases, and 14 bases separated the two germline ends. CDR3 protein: CASSVLEEGYTEAFF. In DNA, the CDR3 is TGTGCCAGCAGCGTTCTGGAGGAAGGGTACACTGAAGCTTTCTTT.

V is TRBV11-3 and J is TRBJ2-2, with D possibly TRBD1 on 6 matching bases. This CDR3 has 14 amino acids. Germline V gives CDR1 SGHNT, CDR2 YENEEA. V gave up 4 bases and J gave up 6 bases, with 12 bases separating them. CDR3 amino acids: CASSSLSGAGELFF. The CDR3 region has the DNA TGTGCCAGCAGCTCCCTATCAGGGGCCGGGGAGCTGTTTTTT.

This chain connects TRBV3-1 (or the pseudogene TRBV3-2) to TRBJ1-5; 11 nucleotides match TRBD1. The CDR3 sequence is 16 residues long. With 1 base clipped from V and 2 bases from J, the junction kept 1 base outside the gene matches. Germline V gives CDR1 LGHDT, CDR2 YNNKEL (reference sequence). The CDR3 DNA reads TGTGCCAGCAGCCAAGGGACAGGGGGCGGCAATCAGCCCCAGCATTTT. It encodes CASSQGTGGGNQPQHF.

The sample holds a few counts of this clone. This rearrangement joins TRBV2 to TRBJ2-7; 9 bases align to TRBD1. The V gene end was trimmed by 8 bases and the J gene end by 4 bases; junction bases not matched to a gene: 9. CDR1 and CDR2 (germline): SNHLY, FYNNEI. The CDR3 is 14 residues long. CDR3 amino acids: CASGEQGARYEQYF. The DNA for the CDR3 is TGTGCCAGCGGAGAACAGGGGGCACGGTACGAGCAGTACTTC.